This TCR beta chain was observed in a study of T cell repertoires in cytomegalovirus infection. This CDR3 has 14 residues. The V and J ends lost 5 bases and 6 bases, in that order; junction bases with no gene match: 4. Per the germline V gene, CDR1 is SGHAT and CDR2 is FQDESV (reference sequence). TCRdb itself ran the reads through MiXCR, one entry per CDR3 protein. The sample records around 310,000 distinct CDR3 sequences, around a sixth being singletons. There are many counts of this clonotype. The sequenced sample consisted of PBMCs. This TCR was recovered from a human donor in good health (CMV status not recorded). Some clones in this sample may be carry-over from other donors' samples. This chain connects TRBV11-1 to TRBJ1-6, with 7 nucleotides matching TRBD1. The CDR3 loop is CASSPRQGNSPLHF. The CDR3 nucleotides are TGTGCCAGCAGCCCAAGACAGGGTAATTCACCCCTCCACTTT.